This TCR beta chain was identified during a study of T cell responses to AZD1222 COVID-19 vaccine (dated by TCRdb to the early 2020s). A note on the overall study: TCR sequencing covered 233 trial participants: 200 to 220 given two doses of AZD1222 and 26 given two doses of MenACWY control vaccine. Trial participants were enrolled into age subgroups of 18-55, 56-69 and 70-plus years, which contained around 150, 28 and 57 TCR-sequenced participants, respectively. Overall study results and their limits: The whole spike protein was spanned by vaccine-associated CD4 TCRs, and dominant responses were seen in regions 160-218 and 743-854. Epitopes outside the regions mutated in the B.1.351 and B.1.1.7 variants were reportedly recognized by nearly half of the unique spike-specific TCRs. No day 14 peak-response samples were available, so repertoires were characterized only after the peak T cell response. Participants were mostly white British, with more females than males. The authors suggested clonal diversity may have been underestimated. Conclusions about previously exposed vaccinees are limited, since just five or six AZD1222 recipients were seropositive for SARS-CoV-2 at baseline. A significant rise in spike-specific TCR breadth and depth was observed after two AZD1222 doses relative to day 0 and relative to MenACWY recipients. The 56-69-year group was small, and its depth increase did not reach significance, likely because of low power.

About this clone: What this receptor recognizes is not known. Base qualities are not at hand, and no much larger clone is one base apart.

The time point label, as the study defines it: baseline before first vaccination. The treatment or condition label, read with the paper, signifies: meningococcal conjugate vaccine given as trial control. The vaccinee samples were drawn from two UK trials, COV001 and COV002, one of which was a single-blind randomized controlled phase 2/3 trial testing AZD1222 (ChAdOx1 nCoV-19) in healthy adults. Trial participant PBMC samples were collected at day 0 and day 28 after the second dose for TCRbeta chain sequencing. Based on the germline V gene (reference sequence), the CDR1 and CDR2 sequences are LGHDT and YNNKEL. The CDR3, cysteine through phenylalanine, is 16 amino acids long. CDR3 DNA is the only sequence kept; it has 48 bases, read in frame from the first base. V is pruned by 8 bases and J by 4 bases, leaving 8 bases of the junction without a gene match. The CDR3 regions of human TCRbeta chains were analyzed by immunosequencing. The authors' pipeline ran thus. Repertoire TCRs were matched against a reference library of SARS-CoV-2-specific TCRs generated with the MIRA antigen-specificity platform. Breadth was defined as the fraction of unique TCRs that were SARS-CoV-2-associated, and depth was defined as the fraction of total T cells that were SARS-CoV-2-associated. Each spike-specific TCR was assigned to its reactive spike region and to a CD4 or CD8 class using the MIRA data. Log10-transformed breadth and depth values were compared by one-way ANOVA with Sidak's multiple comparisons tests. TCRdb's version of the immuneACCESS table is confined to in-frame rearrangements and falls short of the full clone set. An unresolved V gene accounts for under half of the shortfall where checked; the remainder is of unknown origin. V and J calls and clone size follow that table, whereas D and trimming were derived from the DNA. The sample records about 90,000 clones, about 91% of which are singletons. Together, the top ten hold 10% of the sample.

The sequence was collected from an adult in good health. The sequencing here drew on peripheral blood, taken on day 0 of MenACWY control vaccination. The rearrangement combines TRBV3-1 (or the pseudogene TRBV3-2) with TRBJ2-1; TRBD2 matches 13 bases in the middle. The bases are TGTGCCAGCGCTTACGGGACTAGCGGGGAGTACAATGAGCAGTTCTTC. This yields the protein CASAYGTSGEYNEQFF.